This passage covers 4 T cell receptor beta chains from one sample sequenced in a study of regulatory T cells in long-lasting Graves disease. CDR3 regions were amplified by Arm-PCR using iRepertoire HTBI primers to build TCR beta libraries. TCRdb reanalysed the multiplex PCR reads using MiXCR and keeps one entry per CDR3 protein. The sample yields about 470,000 distinct CDR3 sequences, about 22% seen once. Time point noted: persistent/refractory GD, antithyroid drugs over 5 years with positive TRAb. PBMC-extracted RNA yielded the TCR library. Sequencing used peripheral blood mononuclear cells (PBMCs), obtained when the disease was refractory, from a patient treated with antithyroid drugs. Every receptor here comes from a female donor with Graves disease.

This clonotype came up many times. This chain joins TRBV25-1 and TRBJ1-1; 10 nucleotides match TRBD1. CDR3 length equals 15 residues. Trimming cost V 5 bases and J 5 bases; bases outside gene matches: 8. CDR1 is MGHDK, CDR2 SYGVNS, per germline. The CDR3 loop reads CASSMPTGGMTEAFF. CDR3 DNA: TGTGCCAGCAGTATGCCGACAGGGGGCATGACTGAAGCTTTCTTT.

This clonotype has a count of ten or more. The CDR3 region has the DNA TGTGCCAGCCGTTGGGGGGGGGCAACTGAAGCTTTCTTT. Protein product: CASRWGGATEAFF. This chain connects TRBV6-2 or TRBV6-3 to TRBJ1-1; the D gene is possibly TRBD1 (6 bases). Germline V gene data show CDR1 as MNHEY and CDR2 as SVGEGT. The V gene lost 8 bases and the J gene lost 5 bases, with 15 bases spanning the gap. The CDR3 contains 13 residues.

This chain connects TRBV28 to TRBJ1-6; no firm D call. The V end lost 5 bases, the J end lost 5 bases, and 7 bases lay between the germline ends. CDR1 is MDHEN, CDR2 SYDVKM, per germline. The CDR3 spans 13 residues. In DNA, the CDR3 is TGTGCCAGCAGTGATGGTAATAATTCACCCCTCCACTTT. It encodes CASSDGNNSPLHF.

This clonotype was found many times. V and J are TRBV28 and TRBJ2-5, with 8 bases fitting TRBD2. The CDR3 is 14 amino acids. Per germline, CDR1 MDHEN and CDR2 SYDVKM. Losses at the gene ends were 4 bases for V and 4 bases for J; bases not matched to a gene: 5. CDR3 bases: TGTGCCAGCAGTTCGAGCGGGAGTCTAGAGACCCAGTACTTC. Translating gives CASSSSGSLETQYF.